This TCR beta chain emerged from a study of blood T cell repertoires in COVID-19. Sequencing used immunoSEQ multiplex PCR; TCRdb keeps in-frame clones, though not all of them. The table lists under 350,000 clones, around nine tenths of them singletons. The receptor's source is a man in his forties with acute or convalescent COVID-19. The sample consisted of peripheral blood.

DNA for the CDR3: TGTGCCAGCAGCCCAGGGGACAACACCGGGGAGCTGTTTTTT. Its protein is CASSPGDNTGELFF. J is TRBJ2-2 and V is TRBV13; TRBD1 might be the D (6 bases). Trimming cost V 5 bases and J 2 bases, with 9 bases left between them. Germline V CDR1 and CDR2: PRHDT, FYEKMQ (reference sequence). The CDR3 has 14 residues.